Listed here are 31 T cell receptor beta chains from one sample, sequenced in a study of cytomegalovirus exposure and HLA in healthy donors. The PCR contained 60 Vbeta and 13 Jbeta primers. Measured with immunoSEQ multiplex PCR; TCRdb has only the in-frame clones, and not every one. The repertoire holds about 170,000 clones, with 82% as singletons. Material: PBMCs. The receptors here all came from a male donor in good health and CMV-seronegative.

The J gene is TRBJ1-6, the V gene TRBV6-1; 9 bases align to TRBD1. The CDR3 length is 15 residues. V shed 6 bases and J 10 bases; nucleotides not matched to a gene: 10. Germline V gene lookup returns CDR1 MNHNS and CDR2 SASEGT. The CDR3 loop reads CASRGGQGYLSPLHF. In DNA, the CDR3 is TGTGCCAGCAGGGGGGGACAGGGATACTTGTCACCCCTCCACTTT.

The J gene is TRBJ2-6, the V gene TRBV29-1, with D tentatively TRBD1 (5 bases). This CDR3 region has 15 residues. Germline V gene sequence: CDR1 SQVTM, CDR2 ANQGSEA. Trimming removed 3 bases from V and 0 bases from J, with 9 bases in between. CDR3 sequence reads: CSVDRVYSGANVLTF. CDR3 bases: TGCAGCGTTGACAGGGTATACTCTGGGGCCAACGTCCTGACTTTC.

Turning to this clone: Compared with germline, one end of the junction differs, possibly owing to a read error. The V call is TRBV5-1, the J call TRBJ2-7; 7 bases are shared with TRBD1. Per germline, CDR1 SGHRS and CDR2 YFSETQ. CDR3 length: 12 residues. Here the CDR3 DNA reads TGCGCCAGCAGCGGGGGACCCGGGACAGATATCTTC. This codes for CASSGGPGTDIF.

The rearrangement uses TRBV19 and TRBJ1-5; D is possibly TRBD1 (6 bases). V was cut by 4 bases and J by 0 bases, with 16 bases left in between. CDR1 LNHDA and CDR2 SQIVND come from the germline V gene (reference sequence). The CDR3 totals 17 residues. The CDR3 loop reads CASSSPPGVISNQPQHF. The DNA of the CDR3 is TGTGCCAGTAGTAGCCCACCAGGGGTCATTAGCAATCAGCCCCAGCATTTT.

This clone occurred once. The chain is built from TRBV4-1 and TRBJ2-3; D remains unclear. There are 14 residues in the CDR3. V lost 4 bases to trimming and J lost 2 bases, with 10 bases between them. Germline assignment: CDR1 MGHRA and CDR2 YSYEKL. The CDR3 nucleotides read TGCGCCAGCAGCCGAGACGACTTCACAGATACGCAGTATTTT. Protein sequence: CASSRDDFTDTQYF.

The CDR3 here is CASSKDPAGDTGYTF. For the CDR3, the DNA is TGTGCCAGCAGCAAAGACCCGGCAGGGGACACTGGCTACACCTTC. This chain links TRBV21-1 with TRBJ1-2; the D segment call TRBD1 is taken from the table without a DNA check. TRBV21-1 represents a pseudogene. The CDR3 runs to 15 residues.

The V and J genes are TRBV27 and TRBJ2-7, with D tentatively TRBD2 (6 bases). Germline V gives CDR1 MNHEY, CDR2 SMNVEV (reference sequence). Trimming pared 3 bases from V and 0 bases from J, leaving 15 bases between. The CDR3 loop spans 16 amino acids. For the CDR3, the DNA is TGTGCCAGCAGTTTGTTCATTAGCGGAAGCTCCTACGAGCAGTACTTC. Amino acids: CASSLFISGSSYEQYF.

V usage is TRBV9 and J usage is TRBJ1-3, with TRBD1 as a possible D gene (5 bases). The CDR3 is made up of 15 amino acids. Trimming removed 0 bases from V and 4 bases from J, with 11 bases in between. The V gene's germline CDR1 is SGDLS and CDR2 YYNGEE. CDR3 region: CASSVDPGFGNTIYF. As DNA, the CDR3 is TGTGCCAGCAGCGTAGACCCAGGGTTCGGAAACACCATATATTTT.

This clone was detected only once. The chain combines TRBV6-5 with TRBJ2-5, with 7 bases fitting TRBD1. The DNA end is more similar to TRBJ2-7, so the J call may be wrong. The CDR3 has 15 amino acids. Germline CDR1 MNHEY, CDR2 SVGAGI. DNA for the CDR3: TGTGCCAGCAACTTACGGAGGCCTACAGGGGTCGAGCAGTACTTC. Translation gives CASNLRRPTGVEQYF.

In the case of this clone: One end of the junction varies from germline; a read error may be responsible. The V gene is TRBV9, the J gene TRBJ2-7; D perhaps matches TRBD2 (5 bases). The CDR3 length is 15 residues. The germline V gene has CDR1 SGDLS and CDR2 YYNGEE. This chain's CDR3 is CASTVGPADRYEQYF. The CDR3 region has the DNA TGTGCCAGCACCGTAGGCCCAGCGGATCGGTACGAGCAGTACTTC.

V is TRBV7-2 and J is TRBJ1-2, with D possibly being TRBD1 (6 bases). Germline-derived CDR1 and CDR2 are SGHTA and FQGNSA. The length of the CDR3 is 17 residues. V lost 1 base and J lost 5, with 20 bases in between. The CDR3 is CASSLVHKAGVGYGYTF. CDR3 sequence (DNA): TGTGCCAGCAGCTTAGTCCATAAGGCAGGGGTCGGGTATGGCTACACCTTC.

The chain is built from TRBV9 and TRBJ2-7; TRBD1 matches 9 bases. Germline assignment: CDR1 SGDLS and CDR2 YYNGEE. CDR3 length equals 16 residues. J gave up 3 bases and V 3 bases, and 10 bases lay outside the gene matches. The CDR3 protein is CASSAQGQGKVYEQYF. Here the CDR3 DNA reads TGTGCCAGCAGCGCCCAAGGACAGGGGAAGGTCTACGAGCAGTACTTC.

In this sample, this clone turned up a few times. The CDR3 DNA follows: TGTGCCAGCAGTACCAGTACCGGGAGCTCCAATGAGCAGTTCTTC. As protein: CASSTSTGSSNEQFF. J is TRBJ2-1 and V is TRBV6-1; tentatively, D is TRBD2 (6 bases). The V end was cut by 5 bases, the J end by 6 bases, with 17 bases between. The CDR3 sequence is 15 residues long. The germline V gene encodes CDR1 MNHNS and CDR2 SASEGT.

This clone showed up just a few times. J is TRBJ1-2 and V is TRBV27, with D possibly matching TRBD1 (5 bases). Germline-derived CDR1 and CDR2 are MNHEY and SMNVEV (reference sequence). The CDR3 has 13 residues. The V and J ends lost 6 bases and 2 bases respectively, with 10 bases between them. CDR3: CASRKQENYGYTF. The CDR3 bases are TGTGCCAGCAGGAAACAGGAGAACTATGGCTACACCTTC.

As concerns this clone: Its ends do not fully match the called genes, so a read error is possible. The rearrangement uses TRBV7-9 and TRBJ2-7, with D maybe TRBD1 (6 bases). This CDR3 is built from 13 residues. CDR1 is SEHNR, CDR2 FQNEAQ, per germline (reference sequence). CDR3 protein: CSSRGSISYEQYF. The CDR3 region has the DNA TGTTCCAGCAGGGGCAGCATATCCTACGAGCAGTACTTC.

The chain employs TRBV27 and TRBJ1-6; D not resolved. Germline V gives CDR1 MNHEY, CDR2 SMNVEV (reference sequence). V was shortened by 6 bases and J by 9 bases, with 15 bases between the two germline ends. The CDR3 has 14 amino acids. The CDR3 sequence is CASSPGFQTSPLHF. Here the CDR3 DNA reads TGTGCCAGCAGCCCAGGCTTCCAAACTTCACCCCTCCACTTT.

The genes are TRBV5-6 and TRBJ2-3, with D perhaps matching TRBD2 (5 bases). The CDR3 runs to 17 residues. Per the germline V gene, CDR1 is SGHDT and CDR2 is YYEEEE. The V gene lost 0 bases and the J gene lost 1 base, with 15 bases spanning the gap. The CDR3 DNA reads as TGTGCCAGCAGCTTGGCCCAGGACTGGGGTGGCACAGATACGCAGTATTTT. It encodes CASSLAQDWGGTDTQYF.

CDR3 region: CASRRRSSSPLHF. CDR3 DNA sequence: TGTGCCAGCAGACGTCGTTCGAGTTCACCCCTCCACTTT. The chain couples TRBV6-6 to TRBJ1-6; D unclear. Trimming left V 6 bases short and J 9 bases short, with 12 bases between. The germline gives CDR1 MNHNY, CDR2 SVGAGI (reference sequence). CDR3 length equals 13 residues.

The gene calls are TRBV6-5 and TRBJ1-1; D not resolved. V gave up 6 bases and J gave up 0 bases, with 11 bases separating them. CDR3 length equals 14 residues. Per the germline V gene, CDR1 is MNHEY and CDR2 is SVGAGI. CDR3 amino acids: CASSLRVMNTEAFF. As DNA, the CDR3 is TGTGCCAGCAGCCTCCGGGTAATGAACACTGAAGCTTTCTTT.

Written as DNA, the CDR3 is TGTGCCAGCTGCCGGGACAGTGGAAATGAAAAACTGTTTTTT. Protein: CASCRDSGNEKLFF. V gene TRBV9 combines with J gene TRBJ1-4; 7 bases line up with TRBD1. Germline V gene lookup returns CDR1 SGDLS and CDR2 YYNGEE. Germline trimming cut 7 bases from V and 5 bases from J; bases unmatched to any gene: 8. This CDR3 has 14 residues. The variable domain in full, completed from reference TRBV9 and TRBJ1-4, reads DSGVTQTPKHLITATGQRVTLRCSPRSGDLSVYWYQQSLDQGLQFLIQYYNGEERAKGNILERFSAQQFPDLHSELNLSSLELGDSALYFCASCRDSGNEKLFFGSGTQLSVL.

There are a few counts of this clone. The gene calls are TRBV5-6 and TRBJ1-2; TRBD1 matches 8 bases. The CDR3 totals 16 residues. V was clipped by 4 bases and J by 0 bases; unmatched bases: 8. In germline, CDR1 is SGHDT, CDR2 YYEEEE. The CDR3, as DNA: TGTGCCAGCAGCGCCCGTCGGACAGGGACTAACTATGGCTACACCTTC. It is translated as CASSARRTGTNYGYTF. Looking up the rest from reference TRBV5-6 and TRBJ1-2 gives the full variable domain: DAGVTQSPTHLIKTRGQQVTLRCSPKSGHDTVSWYQQALGQGPQFIFQYYEEEERQRGNFPDRFSGHQFPNYSSELNVNALLLGDSALYLCASSARRTGTNYGYTFGSGTRLTVV.

V is TRBV14 and J is TRBJ1-3, with TRBD1 as a possible D gene (5 bases). The CDR3 contains 14 residues. Trimming cost V 3 bases and J 3 bases, with 9 bases left between them. Germline CDR1 reads SGHDN; CDR2 reads FVKESK. The CDR3 DNA reads as TGTGCCAGCAGCCACCAGGGACTTGGAAACACCATATATTTT. As protein: CASSHQGLGNTIYF.

The rearrangement links TRBV7-3 to TRBJ2-2; TRBD2 might be the D (7 bases). V gave up 6 bases and J gave up 4 bases, with 15 bases separating them. The CDR3 is made up of 15 amino acids. Germline V gives CDR1 SGHTA, CDR2 FQGTGA. This CDR3 is CASRAGEGFTGELFF. Written as DNA, the CDR3 is TGTGCCAGCAGAGCAGGGGAGGGTTTCACCGGGGAGCTGTTTTTT.

The gene calls are TRBV29-1 and TRBJ2-1, with 8 bases aligning to TRBD2. The CDR3 spans 17 residues. V gave up 2 bases and J gave up 0 bases; unmatched junction bases: 9. Per the germline V gene, CDR1 is SQVTM and CDR2 is ANQGSEA. The CDR3 region has the DNA TGCAGCGTTGAAAGGCTAGCGGGCCTGAGCTCCTACAATGAGCAGTTCTTC. It translates to CSVERLAGLSSYNEQFF.

This clone showed up just a few times. This rearrangement joins TRBV5-6 to TRBJ2-3, with 11 bases lining up with TRBD1. Germline CDR1 reads SGHDT; CDR2 reads YYEEEE. Trimming cost V 5 bases and J 4 bases; bases outside gene matches: 3. The CDR3 sequence is 14 residues long. DNA for the CDR3: TGTGCCAGCAGACTGGGACAGGGGGCAGATACGCAGTATTTT. Translation gives CASRLGQGADTQYF.

The chain uses TRBV6-5 and TRBJ2-7; 7 positions agree with TRBD2. V was clipped by 6 bases and J by 6 bases; unmatched bases: 11. This CDR3 is 14 amino acids long. Germline loops: CDR1 MNHEY, CDR2 SVGAGI. This chain's CDR3 is CASSPRSGDVEQYF. In DNA form, the CDR3 reads TGTGCCAGCAGCCCGAGGAGCGGGGACGTCGAGCAGTACTTC.

The chain joins TRBV10-1 to TRBJ1-1; a weak D match, TRBD1 (5 bases). This CDR3 has 16 residues. The V end was cut by 0 bases, the J end by 10 bases, with 21 bases between. Germline lookup yields CDR1 WNHNN and CDR2 SYGVQD (reference sequence). In nucleotides, the CDR3 is TGCGCCAGCAGTGAGTCGACTCGGGAGGGGCCGAGGAGAGCTTTCTTT. Protein: CASSESTREGPRRAFF.

The chain employs TRBV6-6 and TRBJ2-7; TRBD1 matches at 8 bases. The V gene end was trimmed by 6 bases and the J gene end by 3 bases; junction bases not matched to a gene: 4. The CDR3 runs 13 residues. In germline, CDR1 is MNHNY, CDR2 SVGAGI (reference sequence). The CDR3: CASSVDRGYEQYF. In nucleotides, the CDR3 is TGTGCCAGCAGCGTAGACAGGGGCTACGAGCAGTACTTC.

This chain uses TRBV19 with TRBJ2-1; D might be TRBD2 (6 bases). Between the trimmed V and J ends, which lost 3 bases and 6 bases, there was a span of 9 bases. Per the germline V gene, CDR1 is LNHDA and CDR2 is SQIVND (reference sequence). CDR3 length: 13 residues. The CDR3 spells CASSMGGINEQFF. CDR3 bases: TGTGCCAGTAGTATGGGAGGTATCAATGAGCAGTTCTTC.

V usage is TRBV5-1 and J usage is TRBJ2-7; 10 nucleotides line up with TRBD2. The CDR3 is 15 residues long. The V segment lost 4 bases and the J segment 3 bases; nucleotides outside the gene matches: 7. CDR1 SGHRS and CDR2 YFSETQ come from the germline V gene. The CDR3: CASSAAGTSVYEQYF. The DNA of the CDR3 is TGCGCCAGCAGCGCAGCCGGGACTAGCGTCTACGAGCAGTACTTC.

The chain combines TRBV2 with TRBJ2-7; D is ambiguous. V was clipped by 9 bases and J by 0 bases, with 15 bases between them. The CDR3 contains 14 residues. Germline V gene lookup returns CDR1 SNHLY and CDR2 FYNNEI. CDR3 DNA: TGTGCCAGTCTGACCTTCCCAGGCTCCTACGAGCAGTACTTC. Translating it yields CASLTFPGSYEQYF.